This T cell receptor (beta chain) was sequenced during a study of CD4+ T cells in melanoma. The assay was immunoSEQ multiplex PCR, and TCRdb's table has in-frame clones only and misses some. The data show about 180 clones, around 72% seen once. Germline V gene data show CDR1 as SGHKS and CDR2 as YYEKEE (reference sequence). V was pared by 4 bases and J by 5 bases, with 9 bases of the junction left unmatched. There are 15 residues in the CDR3. This receptor was obtained from a human donor with melanoma. The rearrangement joins TRBV5-5 to TRBJ2-5; 9 bases line up with TRBD2. The CDR3 region is CASSTAGGGRETQYF. The CDR3 DNA is TGTGCCAGCAGCACAGCGGGGGGCGGTAGGGAGACCCAGTACTTC. The full variable domain, with the rest looked up from reference TRBV5-5 and TRBJ2-5, is DAGVTQSPTHLIKTRGQQVTLRCSPISGHKSVSWYQQVLGQGPQFIFQYYEKEERGRGNFPDRFSARQFPNYSSELNVNALLLGDSALYLCASSTAGGGRETQYFGPGTRLLVL.